This T cell receptor beta chain is from a study of cytomegalovirus exposure and HLA in healthy donors. Germline-derived CDR1 and CDR2 are LGHNA and YSLEER. The CDR3 covers 15 residues. V was clipped by 1 base and J by 5 bases; unmatched bases: 4. Findings and limits, study-wide: Reports credit the classifier with highly specific, highly sensitive diagnosis of cytomegalovirus status.

The PCR employed 60 Vbeta primers together with 13 Jbeta primers. Data came from immunoSEQ multiplex PCR; TCRdb stores just in-frame clones and leaves some out. Of over 150,000 clones listed, around 74% are singletons. In the case of this clone: Its antigen remains unidentified.

Unrecorded immune exposures were likely, despite nominal health at sampling. This TCR was recovered from a male donor in good health and CMV-seronegative. V usage is TRBV4-3 and J usage is TRBJ2-5; 10 nucleotides agree with TRBD2. Input material: PBMCs. CDR3 DNA: TGCGCCAGCAGCCAAGCGCTAGCGGGAGTTGAGACCCAGTACTTC. Protein product: CASSQALAGVETQYF.